Listed here are 27 T cell receptor beta chains from one sample, sequenced in a study of metastatic and nonmetastatic thyroid tumors. None of the patients had undergone any treatment ahead of thyroid surgery. TCRdb called clones again from the PCR reads with MiXCR. The sample carries roughly 28,000 clones, around a fifth recorded once. The specimen was blood. These receptors were taken from a female donor with papillary thyroid cancer or a benign thyroid nodule (not recorded which). Some clones in this sample may be carry-over from other donors' samples.

The table lists this clone with a few counts. V and J are TRBV6-4 and TRBJ1-1; D not resolved. The CDR3 has 13 amino acids. CDR1 and CDR2 from the germline V gene are MRHNA and SNTAGT. V lost 4 bases to trimming and J lost 1 base, with 7 bases between them. This CDR3 reads CASSVSRNTEAFF. The DNA for the CDR3 is TGTGCCAGCAGTGTGTCTCGGAACACTGAAGCTTTCTTT.

Points on this clone: A single base separates this from a much larger clone, so it may be a read error. V usage is TRBV6-1 and J usage is TRBJ1-5; TRBD1 matches 9 bases. CDR1 MNHNS and CDR2 SASEGT come from the germline V gene. With V trimmed by 2 bases and J by 6 bases, 2 bases remained unmatched. This CDR3 has 14 residues. For the CDR3, the DNA is TGTGCCAGCAGTGAAAGGGGACAGGGTCAGCCCCAGCATTTT. Residues: CASSERGQGQPQHF.

This clone was seen at least ten times. The chain has TRBV18 and TRBJ1-1, with D possibly being TRBD1 (5 bases). CDR3 length: 15 amino acids. Trimming shortened V by 0 bases and J by 1 base, and 9 bases separated the two germline ends. Germline CDR1 reads KGHSH; CDR2 reads LQKENI. The CDR3 bases are TGTGCCAGCTCACCACCGTCAGGGAGGAACACTGAAGCTTTCTTT. This gives the protein CASSPPSGRNTEAFF.

In this sample, this clone is medium-sized. The genes are TRBV16 and TRBJ1-2, with TRBD1 matching 7 bases. The germline V gene encodes CDR1 KGHSY and CDR2 FQNENV. V was pared by 0 bases and J by 6 bases, with 4 bases of the junction left unmatched. This CDR3 spans 14 amino acids. The CDR3 DNA reads as TGTGCCAGCAGCCAATCGGTGACAGGGAATGGCTACACCTTC. Protein sequence: CASSQSVTGNGYTF.

This clone occurred a few times. This chain links TRBV27 with TRBJ2-5; no definite D call. Germline CDR1 reads MNHEY; CDR2 reads SMNVEV (reference sequence). Trimming left V 6 bases short and J 5 bases short, with 10 bases between. This CDR3 is 12 amino acids long. This CDR3 reads CASSGSLETQYF. The CDR3 DNA reads TGTGCCAGCAGCGGTTCTCTGGAGACCCAGTACTTC.

Comment on this clone: One base away lies a much larger clone, so this may be a sequencing read error. The chain recombines TRBV30 with TRBJ1-5, with D unresolved. The CDR3 covers 13 residues. V shed 1 base and J shed 3 bases, with 7 bases lying between them. Germline V CDR1 and CDR2: GTSNPN, SVGIG (reference sequence). CDR3 loop: CAWSGTINQPQHF. The DNA of the CDR3 is TGTGCCTGGAGTGGTACCATCAATCAGCCCCAGCATTTT.

This clone was seen many times. The genes are TRBV7-9 and TRBJ2-5; the D call may be TRBD1 or TRBD2 (5 bases each). This CDR3 comprises 16 residues. Germline V gene data show CDR1 as SEHNR and CDR2 as FQNEAQ (reference sequence). V was shortened by 5 bases and J by 1 base, with 17 bases between the two germline ends. The CDR3 is CASSLREAELQETQYF. CDR3 DNA: TGTGCCAGCAGCCTCAGGGAAGCGGAGCTCCAAGAGACCCAGTACTTC.

The chain has TRBV11-1 and TRBJ2-1; a possible D gene is TRBD2 (5 bases). V lost 7 bases and J 8 bases, leaving 21 bases between the germline ends. This CDR3 spans 15 amino acids. The germline CDR1 and CDR2 sequences are SGHAT and FQDESV (reference sequence). CDR3 in DNA: TGTGCCAGCACTGCAAGGGTCGGTAGTAGCGATGAGCAGTTCTTC. This sequence encodes CASTARVGSSDEQFF.

The chain joins TRBV5-1 to TRBJ1-1; D is ambiguous. This CDR3 has 11 amino acids. Trimming took 6 bases from V and 2 from J, leaving 5 bases between them. Germline CDR1 reads SGHRS; CDR2 reads YFSETQ. CDR3 bases: TGCGCCAGCATAACCAACACTGAAGCTTTCTTT. Amino acids: CASITNTEAFF.

At least ten counts were recorded for this clone. The rearrangement uses TRBV11-2 and TRBJ1-1, with D unresolved. The CDR3 has 16 amino acids. The V and J ends lost 5 bases and 2 bases respectively, with 18 bases between them. Germline CDR1 and CDR2: SGHAT and FQNNGV. As DNA, the CDR3 is TGTGCCAGCAGCCTGCTTAGGGCGGTCCTCAACACTGAAGCTTTCTTT. This translates into CASSLLRAVLNTEAFF.

Comment on this clone: Germline is not matched at one junction end, which may reflect a read error. The chain links TRBV11-2 to TRBJ1-5, with D unresolved. Per germline, CDR1 SGHAT and CDR2 FQNNGV. The CDR3 consists of 15 residues. CDR3 DNA: TGTGCCAGCAGCACCGTAGGGAATAGCAATCATCCCCAGCATTTT. Residues: CASSTVGNSNHPQHF. The whole variable domain, remainder taken from reference TRBV11-2 and TRBJ1-5, is EAGVAQSPRYKIIEKRQSVAFWCNPISGHATLYWYQQILGQGPKLLIQFQNNGVVDDSQLPKDRFSAERLKGVDSTLKIQPAKLEDSAVYLCASSTVGNSNHPQHFGDGTRLSIL.

This clone has only a few counts. The genes are TRBV7-9 and TRBJ2-1; D is undetermined. The CDR3 is 13 residues long. With 3 bases removed from V and 4 bases from J, the gap between germline ends came to 7 bases. Germline CDR1 is SEHNR and CDR2 is FQNEAQ (reference sequence). CDR3: CASSLGSYNEQFF. The CDR3 DNA reads as TGTGCCAGCAGCTTGGGCAGTTACAATGAGCAGTTCTTC.

With respect to this clone: A much larger clone differs by one base, so this may be a read error. J is TRBJ1-1 and V is TRBV11-2; D perhaps matches TRBD1 (5 bases). Germline assignment: CDR1 SGHAT and CDR2 FQNNGV. The CDR3 length is 14 residues. Trimming stripped 6 bases from V and 2 bases from J, with 13 bases between. CDR3 region: CASRRGGDNTEAFF. DNA for the CDR3: TGTGCCAGCAGACGGGGGGGAGATAACACTGAAGCTTTCTTT.

At least ten counts were recorded for this clone. The J gene is TRBJ2-3, the V gene TRBV18; D gene uncertain. Trimming left V 2 bases short and J 5 bases short, with 8 bases between. The CDR3 loop spans 13 amino acids. CDR1 is KGHSH and CDR2 is LQKENI in the germline V gene. This CDR3 is CASSPGSEDTQYF. CDR3 in DNA: TGTGCCAGCTCACCAGGGTCTGAAGATACGCAGTATTTT.

This clone occurred many times. V and J are TRBV5-4 and TRBJ2-3; no reliable D call. Germline CDR1 reads SGHNT; CDR2 reads YYREEE (reference sequence). This CDR3 is built from 15 residues. The V gene lost 0 bases and the J gene lost 0 bases, with 8 bases spanning the gap. Here the CDR3 DNA reads TGTGCCAGCAGCTTGGTCTTCGGCAGCACAGATACGCAGTATTTT. Translating it yields CASSLVFGSTDTQYF.

There are many counts of this clone. The chain is built from TRBV11-3 and TRBJ1-5; D is perhaps TRBD1 (5 bases). The CDR3 is 14 residues long. The germline V gene encodes CDR1 SGHNT and CDR2 YENEEA. The ends were cut back, 9 bases at V and 3 bases at J, with 15 bases in the middle. The CDR3 DNA reads as TGTGCCAGAAGACCTGACAGCCACAATCAGCCCCAGCATTTT. It encodes CARRPDSHNQPQHF.

This clone was detected many times. The chain carries TRBV4-1 and TRBJ2-7; no clear D. This CDR3 comprises 13 residues. From germline, CDR1 is MGHRA and CDR2 YSYEKL. V gave up 2 bases and J gave up 1 base, with 6 bases separating them. This CDR3 reads CASSQLQSYEQYF. The CDR3 DNA reads TGCGCCAGCAGCCAACTTCAGTCCTACGAGCAGTACTTC.

The CDR3 sequence is CASRPRGEGEQYF. Here the CDR3 DNA reads TGTGCCAGCAGACCCAGGGGAGAGGGCGAGCAGTACTTC. The V gene is TRBV6-1, the J gene TRBJ2-7, with D possibly matching TRBD1 (6 bases). Between the trimmed V and J ends, which lost 6 bases and 6 bases, there was a span of 15 bases. The length of the CDR3 is 13 residues. Germline CDR1 and CDR2: MNHNS and SASEGT.

The rearrangement uses TRBV5-1 and TRBJ2-7, with D possibly matching TRBD2 (6 bases). The CDR3 consists of 14 residues. The V gene lost 0 bases and the J gene lost 12 bases, with 19 bases spanning the gap. Per the germline V gene, CDR1 is SGHRS and CDR2 is YFSETQ. The DNA of the CDR3 is TGCGCCAGCAGCTTGGCCGGGACTTTCGACCCTGGGTACTTC. It encodes CASSLAGTFDPGYF.

This clone was picked up many times. The rearrangement uses TRBV28 and TRBJ1-2; 9 nucleotides align to TRBD1. Trimming took 3 bases from V and 7 from J; bases not matched to a gene: 15. CDR3 size: 17 residues. CDR1 and CDR2 from the germline V gene are MDHEN and SYDVKM. As DNA, the CDR3 is TGTGCCAGCAGTTTCTACCTGGACAGGGGATGGTACAGTGGCTACACCTTC. This gives the protein CASSFYLDRGWYSGYTF.

This clone was recorded many times. Other DNA sequences in the same sample also yield this CDR3. This chain joins TRBV14 and TRBJ2-7; TRBD1 is a possible D gene (5 bases). Per germline, CDR1 SGHDN and CDR2 FVKESK. V lost 4 bases and J 3 bases, leaving 13 bases between the germline ends. CDR3 size: 14 residues. The CDR3: CASSPLLQDYEQYF. CDR3 in DNA: TGTGCCAGCAGCCCACTATTACAGGACTACGAGCAGTACTTC.

This clone was seen only a few times. The gene calls are TRBV12-3 or TRBV12-4 and TRBJ2-1; D is possibly TRBD1 (6 bases). Trimming removed 3 bases at V and 2 bases at J, with 23 bases between. The CDR3 totals 19 residues. CDR3 DNA sequence: TGTGCCAGCAGTTTCCTTCCCGTTTTCGGGACACCTACCTACAATGAGCAGTTCTTC. This codes for CASSFLPVFGTPTYNEQFF.

In regard to this clone: Other DNA sequences of this sample code for an identical CDR3. The V and J genes are TRBV11-3 and TRBJ1-3, with a tentative D call TRBD1 (5 bases). Germline V CDR1 and CDR2: SGHNT, YENEEA. V was clipped by 3 bases and J by 4 bases, with 13 bases between them. This CDR3 is built from 15 residues. CDR3 DNA sequence: TGTGCCAGCAGCTTCCGGGGCTCCGCGGGAAACACCATATATTTT. Encoded protein: CASSFRGSAGNTIYF.

This clone was detected many times. The rearrangement links TRBV19 to TRBJ1-2; TRBD1 is a possible D gene (5 bases). Germline assignment: CDR1 LNHDA and CDR2 SQIVND (reference sequence). V lost 2 bases to trimming and J lost 4 bases, with 8 bases between them. The CDR3 sequence is 13 residues long. CDR3 DNA: TGTGCCAGTAGTATACAGGGTATCTATGGCTACACCTTC. The encoded protein is CASSIQGIYGYTF. Supplemented by reference TRBV19 and TRBJ1-2, the full variable domain reads DGGITQSPKYLFRKEGQNVTLSCEQNLNHDAMYWYRQDPGQGLRLIYYSQIVNDFQKGDIAEGYSVSREKKESFPLTVTSAQKNPTAFYLCASSIQGIYGYTFGSGTRLTVV.

This clone occurred a few times. V gene TRBV19 combines with J gene TRBJ2-7, with 11 positions matching TRBD2. The germline V gene has CDR1 LNHDA and CDR2 SQIVND (reference sequence). V shed 6 bases, J shed 6 bases, and the junction held 4 bases outside the gene matches. The CDR3 length is 13 residues. This CDR3 reads CASSTGTSGEQYF. The DNA for the CDR3 is TGTGCCAGTAGCACGGGGACTAGCGGCGAGCAGTACTTC.

This clone was seen repeatedly, ten times or more. Germline and junction disagree at one end, which may indicate a read error. J is TRBJ2-7 and V is TRBV7-7, with D uncertain. Germline CDR1 SSHAT, CDR2 FNYEAQ (reference sequence). CDR3 length equals 16 residues. For the CDR3, the DNA is TGTGCTAGCAGCTTAGCCCGCGACGCCGGCTCCTACGAGCGGTACTTC. It is translated as CASSLARDAGSYERYF.

This clone showed up many times. A much larger clone lies one base from this, so it may be a read error. The chain has TRBV25-1 and TRBJ2-5; 9 bases agree with TRBD2. After removal of 3 bases from V and 5 bases from J, the junction contained 10 bases not matched to a gene. Germline V gene data show CDR1 as MGHDK and CDR2 as SYGVNS. This CDR3 has 16 residues. The CDR3, as DNA: TGTGCCAGCAGTGATCTACGACTAGCGGAAGTGGAGACCCAGTACTTC. It codes for CASSDLRLAEVETQYF.